These 31 T cell receptor beta chains were sequenced from one sample in a study of blood T cells in healthy people across ages. Using a J-beta primer mix together with a sample-barcoded 5' primer, a second PCR was run for about 6 to 11 cycles. TCRdb itself ran the 5' RACE reads through MiXCR, one entry per CDR3 protein. The table records 910,000 or so distinct CDR3 sequences, roughly 50% of them present only once. Sequences were obtained from blood. The receptor set was obtained from a woman aged 55-75 years in good health.

The chain employs TRBV7-2 and TRBJ2-5, with D unclear. V lost 2 bases and J lost 5, with 9 bases in between. CDR1 SGHTA and CDR2 FQGNSA come from the germline V gene. The CDR3 is 13 residues long. The chain's CDR3 is CASSLLVSETQYF. The CDR3 DNA follows: TGTGCCAGCAGCTTATTGGTTTCGGAGACCCAGTACTTC. Full variable domain (remainder filled in from reference TRBV7-2 and TRBJ2-5): GAGVSQSPSNKVTEKGKDVELRCDPISGHTALYWYRQSLGQGLEFLIYFQGNSAPDKSGLPSDRFSAERTGGSVSTLTIQRTQQEDSAVYLCASSLLVSETQYFGPGTRLLVL.

This rearrangement joins TRBV3-1 to TRBJ2-5; no clear D. The CDR3 runs to 14 residues. CDR1 is LGHDT and CDR2 is YNNKEL in the germline V gene (reference sequence). Trimming took off 4 bases at V and 0 bases at J, with 9 bases between the two ends. The CDR3 sequence: CASSPSLYQETQYF. CDR3 coding DNA: TGTGCCAGCAGCCCTTCCTTGTACCAAGAGACCCAGTACTTC.

In its sample, this clonotype was seen a few times. The chain recombines TRBV6-1 with TRBJ1-2; no firm D call. The CDR3 extends over 14 amino acids. V lost 7 bases and J lost 4, with 16 bases in between. Germline V gives CDR1 MNHNS, CDR2 SASEGT. The CDR3 DNA reads TGTGCCAGCAACTCTAGTCCAACCCCCTATGGCTACACCTTC. Its translation is CASNSSPTPYGYTF.

V usage is TRBV28 and J usage is TRBJ2-5; D is unclear. The J call may not be correct, given that the DNA end is closer to TRBJ2-7. The CDR3 runs 14 residues. Germline CDR1 MDHEN, CDR2 SYDVKM. CDR3 in amino acids: CASSLRIASYEQYF. CDR3 bases: TGTGCCAGCAGTTTACGGATCGCTAGCTACGAGCAGTACTTC.

The chain joins TRBV19 to TRBJ2-5; the D gene is possibly TRBD1 (5 bases). CDR3 length equals 16 residues. V shed 3 bases and J shed 5 bases, with 19 bases lying between them. Germline V gene lookup returns CDR1 LNHDA and CDR2 SQIVND (reference sequence). As DNA, the CDR3 is TGTGCCAGTAGTATTCAGGGAAGGGGCAACCCGGAGACCCAGTACTTC. This translates into CASSIQGRGNPETQYF. Full variable domain (rest looked up from reference TRBV19 and TRBJ2-5): DGGITQSPKYLFRKEGQNVTLSCEQNLNHDAMYWYRQDPGQGLRLIYYSQIVNDFQKGDIAEGYSVSREKKESFPLTVTSAQKNPTAFYLCASSIQGRGNPETQYFGPGTRLLVL.

The chain links TRBV20-1 to TRBJ2-7; 9 bases match TRBD2. This CDR3 spans 14 amino acids. V gave up 5 bases and J gave up 1 base; unmatched junction bases: 6. CDR1 and CDR2 (germline): DFQATT, SNEGSKA (reference sequence). The DNA for the CDR3 is TGCAGTGCTCCATCTAGCGGGAAGTCCTACGAGCAGTACTTC. This sequence encodes CSAPSSGKSYEQYF.

This rearrangement joins TRBV12-3 or TRBV12-4 to TRBJ2-4, with TRBD1 identical over 8 bases. V lost 2 bases to trimming and J lost 1 base; unmatched junction nucleotides: 4. There are 16 residues in the CDR3. The DNA for the CDR3 is TGTGCCAGCAGTTTACAGGGGGCGCTGGCCAAAAACATTCAGTACTTC. Translated, it gives CASSLQGALAKNIQYF.

This clonotype was observed a handful of times. The chain joins TRBV29-1 to TRBJ2-5; D gene uncertain. CDR3 size: 11 residues. The V end lost 7 bases, the J end lost 3 bases, and 9 bases lay between the germline ends. Germline CDR1 and CDR2: SQVTM and ANQGSEA. The CDR3 loop reads CSGIAEETQYF. CDR3 coding DNA: TGCAGCGGTATAGCCGAAGAGACCCAGTACTTC.

This chain links TRBV19 with TRBJ1-5, with unresolved D. The CDR3 has 15 amino acids. In germline, CDR1 is LNHDA, CDR2 SQIVND (reference sequence). V shed 7 bases and J shed 2 bases, with 15 bases lying between them. CDR3 loop: CASKRQVQGNQPQHF. The CDR3 DNA reads as TGTGCCAGTAAGCGTCAGGTCCAGGGCAATCAGCCCCAGCATTTT.

Regarding this clonotype: It is likely a read error, because the conserved phenylalanine at the end of the CDR3 is missing. The rearrangement links TRBV10-3 to TRBJ2-1; 10 bases align to TRBD2. After removal of 8 bases from V and 7 bases from J, the junction contained 11 bases not matched to a gene. CDR1 and CDR2 (germline): ENHRY, SYGVKD. This CDR3 region has 15 residues. The chain's CDR3 is CAIGERTSGRNEQFL. In nucleotides, the CDR3 is TGTGCCATCGGGGAAAGGACTAGCGGAAGGAATGAGCAGTTCTTG.

This clonotype was seen more than once but under ten times. The chain recombines TRBV7-9 with TRBJ2-5; possibly TRBD1 for D (6 bases). Germline CDR1 and CDR2: SEHNR and FQNEAQ (reference sequence). V was cut by 2 bases and J by 7 bases, with 14 bases left in between. CDR3 size: 14 residues. The CDR3, as DNA: TGTGCCAGCAGCTTATTCCCAGGGGAAGCGACCCAGTACTTC. Protein product: CASSLFPGEATQYF.

J is TRBJ2-1 and V is TRBV4-1; 9 nucleotides match TRBD2. The CDR3 covers 18 residues. V lost 0 bases and J lost 7; bases outside the gene matches: 13. From germline, CDR1 is MGHRA and CDR2 YSYEKL. This CDR3 reads CASSQDPGLAPIENEQFF. CDR3 nucleotide sequence: TGCGCCAGCAGCCAAGATCCGGGACTAGCCCCGATTGAGAATGAGCAGTTCTTC.

This clonotype was recorded only once. The chain recombines TRBV4-1 with TRBJ2-1, with D uncertain. The CDR3 covers 15 residues. V lost 2 bases and J 7 bases, leaving 15 bases between the germline ends. In germline, CDR1 is MGHRA, CDR2 YSYEKL. The CDR3 nucleotides read TGCGCCAGCAGCCAAATGGGAACTCTTTGGAATGAGCAGTTCTTC. Amino acids: CASSQMGTLWNEQFF.

V usage is TRBV3-1 and J usage is TRBJ2-7; TRBD2 might be the D (6 bases). CDR1 LGHDT and CDR2 YNNKEL come from the germline V gene (reference sequence). Trimming pared 3 bases from V and 4 bases from J, leaving 13 bases between. The CDR3 is made up of 14 amino acids. The CDR3 DNA reads TGTGCCAGCAGCCAGTCTAGCGTCCGGTACGAGCAGTACTTC. Its protein product is CASSQSSVRYEQYF.

The CDR3 DNA reads TGTGCCAGCAGTTTCTATCGGTTAGCCCAAGAGACCCAGTACTTC. As protein: CASSFYRLAQETQYF. The rearrangement joins TRBV27 to TRBJ2-5; D unresolved. V gave up 3 bases and J gave up 1 base, with 12 bases separating them. The CDR3 runs 15 residues. The germline V gene has CDR1 MNHEY and CDR2 SMNVEV (reference sequence).

This clonotype was picked up a small number of times. DNA for the CDR3: TGCAGCGTTATAGCGGGAGGGCCCTACGAGCAGTACTTC. It codes for CSVIAGGPYEQYF. The chain uses TRBV29-1 and TRBJ2-7; 11 positions match TRBD2. The CDR3 extends over 13 amino acids. From germline, CDR1 is SQVTM and CDR2 ANQGSEA. J lost 2 bases, V lost 5 bases, and 2 bases had no gene match.

V usage is TRBV27 and J usage is TRBJ2-4; D might be TRBD1 (6 bases). Germline loops: CDR1 MNHEY, CDR2 SMNVEV (reference sequence). Trimming stripped 4 bases from V and 5 bases from J, with 18 bases between. The CDR3 length is 16 residues. DNA of the CDR3: TGTGCCAGCAGTTCGCCGGGACAAAGGGCCCAAAACATTCAGTACTTC. It yields the protein CASSSPGQRAQNIQYF.

The chain carries TRBV20-1 and TRBJ2-3; no reliable D call. The CDR3 totals 14 residues. Germline V gives CDR1 DFQATT, CDR2 SNEGSKA (reference sequence). Trimming removed 0 bases from V and 4 bases from J, with 11 bases in between. CDR3 bases: TGCAGTGCTAGAGATCTGGGGATATCAGATACGCAGTATTTT. Translation gives CSARDLGISDTQYF.

The genes are TRBV12-3 or TRBV12-4 and TRBJ1-2, with a possible D match to TRBD1 (5 bases). This CDR3 comprises 14 residues. The V end was cut by 7 bases, the J end by 6 bases, with 18 bases between. The CDR3, as DNA: TGTGCCAGCACCTTGGGGCAGATTCAAAATGGCTACACCTTC. Translation gives CASTLGQIQNGYTF.

The rearrangement joins TRBV19 to TRBJ2-7, with 7 bases that match TRBD2. The V gene's germline CDR1 is LNHDA and CDR2 SQIVND (reference sequence). CDR3 length: 15 residues. V lost 6 bases and J lost 0; bases outside the gene matches: 8. The CDR3 here is CASSRSRDYSYEQYF. Written as DNA, the CDR3 is TGTGCCAGTAGCCGTTCCCGGGACTACTCCTACGAGCAGTACTTC. Full variable domain (missing parts from reference TRBV19 and TRBJ2-7): DGGITQSPKYLFRKEGQNVTLSCEQNLNHDAMYWYRQDPGQGLRLIYYSQIVNDFQKGDIAEGYSVSREKKESFPLTVTSAQKNPTAFYLCASSRSRDYSYEQYFGPGTRLTVT.

J is TRBJ2-1 and V is TRBV2; D is unclear. Germline V gene data show CDR1 as SNHLY and CDR2 as FYNNEI. This CDR3 contains 12 residues. The germline V and J ends were trimmed by 4 bases and 7 bases, with 8 bases remaining between them. The DNA for the CDR3 is TGTGCCAGCAGTGCGGTAAAGAATGAGCAGTTCTTC. It codes for CASSAVKNEQFF. The whole variable domain, filled in from reference TRBV2 and TRBJ2-1, reads EPEVTQTPSHQVTQMGQEVILRCVPISNHLYFYWYRQILGQKVEFLVSFYNNEISEKSEIFDDQFSVERPDGSNFTLKIRSTKLEDSAMYFCASSAVKNEQFFGPGTRLTVL.

The chain carries TRBV6-5 and TRBJ2-4, with D maybe TRBD1 (5 bases). The V gene lost 0 bases and the J gene lost 3 bases, with 21 bases spanning the gap. CDR3 length equals 19 residues. The germline V gene encodes CDR1 MNHEY and CDR2 SVGAGI. CDR3 sequence reads: CASSYSRPQGMVGKNIQYF. DNA of the CDR3: TGTGCCAGCAGTTACTCGAGGCCCCAGGGAATGGTTGGCAAAAACATTCAGTACTTC.

The chain employs TRBV4-1 and TRBJ2-5, with 7 bases that match TRBD1. Germline V gene data show CDR1 as MGHRA and CDR2 as YSYEKL. J gave up 0 bases and V 4 bases, and 5 bases lay outside the gene matches. The CDR3 spans 15 residues. The CDR3 DNA is TGCGCCAGCAGCCGGACGGGACAGAACCAAGAGACCCAGTACTTC. Encoded protein: CASSRTGQNQETQYF.

This clonotype came up a few times. The rearrangement uses TRBV29-1 and TRBJ2-1; D is unresolved. Trimming stripped 2 bases from V and 4 bases from J, with 6 bases between. The CDR3 is 12 amino acids. Looked up from germline, CDR1 is SQVTM and CDR2 is ANQGSEA. The CDR3 loop reads CSVEWSYNEQFF. CDR3 coding DNA: TGCAGCGTTGAATGGTCGTACAATGAGCAGTTCTTC.

Ten or more counts support this clonotype. The rearrangement links TRBV27 to TRBJ2-1; the D is unclear. This CDR3 region has 10 residues. Germline CDR1 reads MNHEY; CDR2 reads SMNVEV (reference sequence). Trimming left V 8 bases short and J 4 bases short, with 3 bases between. The chain's CDR3 is CASGYNEQFF. The DNA of the CDR3 is TGTGCCAGCGGGTACAATGAGCAGTTCTTC.

In this sample, this clonotype turned up a few times. This chain links TRBV10-3 with TRBJ2-5, with D unclear. The CDR3 totals 14 residues. V was clipped by 2 bases and J by 5 bases, with 12 bases between them. Looked up from germline, CDR1 is ENHRY and CDR2 is SYGVKD. The CDR3 spells CAISERLDAETQYF. As DNA, the CDR3 is TGTGCCATCAGTGAGCGGCTAGATGCGGAGACCCAGTACTTC.

The J gene is TRBJ2-3, the V gene TRBV10-3, with 11 bases lining up with TRBD2. The V and J ends lost 3 bases and 4 bases, in that order; junction bases with no gene match: 9. The CDR3 has 17 amino acids. The germline CDR1 and CDR2 sequences are ENHRY and SYGVKD. CDR3 residues: CAISERLVAGGPDTQYF. As DNA, the CDR3 is TGTGCCATCAGTGAACGTTTGGTAGCGGGAGGGCCAGATACGCAGTATTTT.

This clonotype has only one observation. The chain couples TRBV6-5 to TRBJ2-1; D uncertain. The V and J ends lost 7 bases and 11 bases respectively, with 12 bases between them. The CDR3 consists of 11 residues. Per germline, CDR1 MNHEY and CDR2 SVGAGI. CDR3 in amino acids: CASMAVNQQFF. The CDR3 nucleotides are TGTGCCAGCATGGCGGTTAACCAGCAGTTCTTC.

The V gene is TRBV6-2 or TRBV6-3, the J gene TRBJ2-5; D is possibly TRBD1 or TRBD2 (5 bases each). The germline V gene has CDR1 MNHEY and CDR2 SVGEGT. Trimming pared 8 bases from V and 5 bases from J, leaving 15 bases between. CDR3 length: 13 amino acids. CDR3 nucleotide sequence: TGTGCCAGCGTGCAGGGAGTCTTGGAGACCCAGTACTTC. It yields the protein CASVQGVLETQYF.

This clonotype came up a few times. The chain combines TRBV20-1 with TRBJ2-7; 7 nucleotides match TRBD2. V gave up 1 base and J gave up 5 bases; unmatched junction bases: 8. The CDR3 has 14 amino acids. CDR1 is DFQATT, CDR2 SNEGSKA, per germline (reference sequence). DNA for the CDR3: TGCAGTGCTAGAGGGGGAGGGGAGAAGCACGAGCAGTACTTC. This gives the protein CSARGGGEKHEQYF.

This clonotype came up a few times. The genes are TRBV5-1 and TRBJ2-7; 8 bases map to TRBD1. V lost 4 bases and J lost 2; bases outside the gene matches: 5. Germline CDR1 and CDR2: SGHRS and YFSETQ. CDR3 length: 14 residues. The CDR3 bases are TGCGCCAGCAGCATCGGACAGGGCCCCTACGAGCAGTACTTC. Amino acid sequence: CASSIGQGPYEQYF.